This T cell receptor beta chain originates from a study of blood T cell repertoires in COVID-19. Repertoires were generated with immunoSEQ multiplex PCR, while TCRdb's copy carries only in-frame clones and drops some. The table shows about 380,000 clones, with around 89% occurring only once. The CDR3 totals 12 residues. V was pared by 7 bases and J by 3 bases, with 7 bases between. Germline assignment: CDR1 LNHDA and CDR2 SQIVND (reference sequence). V and J are TRBV19 and TRBJ2-1; D possibly corresponds to TRBD2 (5 bases). Specimen: peripheral blood. This receptor was obtained from a man aged 35 to 55 with acute or convalescent COVID-19. CDR3 region: CASTDYYNEQFF. In DNA, the CDR3 is TGTGCCAGTACTGACTACTACAATGAGCAGTTCTTC.